The clone carrying this TCR beta chain was counted between two and nine times. Antigen specificity is unknown. The sample originates from a study of graft-versus-host responses after intestinal transplantation. Study-level findings and limits: In recipient marrow, GvH clones were found, and some appeared first in ileum or blood.

TCRdb keeps only in-frame clones here, not all; method: immunoSEQ multiplex PCR. The sample includes 95,000 to 100,000 clones, 86% of them seen just once. Germline values: CDR1 MNHNS, CDR2 SASEGT. The ends lost 2 bases at V and 9 bases at J; junction bases unmatched: 8. This CDR3 is 14 amino acids long. Sequenced here: PBMCs, sampled 255 days after intestinal transplant. The sequence was obtained from a human patient who received an intestinal transplant, so some T cells may come from the graft donor. The rearrangement joins TRBV6-1 to TRBJ2-7; 9 bases are a match to TRBD2. CDR3 region: CASSENSGRVRQYF. In DNA, the CDR3 is TGTGCCAGCAGTGAAAATAGCGGGAGAGTAAGGCAGTACTTC.